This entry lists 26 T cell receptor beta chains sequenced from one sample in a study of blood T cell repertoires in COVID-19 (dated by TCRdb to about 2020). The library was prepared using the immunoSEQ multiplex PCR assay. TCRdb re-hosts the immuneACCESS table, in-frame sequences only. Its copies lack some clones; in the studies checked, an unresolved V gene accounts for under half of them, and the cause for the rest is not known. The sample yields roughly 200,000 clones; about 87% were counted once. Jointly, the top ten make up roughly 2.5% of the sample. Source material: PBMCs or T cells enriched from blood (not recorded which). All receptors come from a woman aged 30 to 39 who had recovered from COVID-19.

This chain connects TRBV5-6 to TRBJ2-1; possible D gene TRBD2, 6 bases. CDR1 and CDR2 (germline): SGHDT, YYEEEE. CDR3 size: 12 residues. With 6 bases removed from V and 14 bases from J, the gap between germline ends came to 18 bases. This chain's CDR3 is CASKAGLLGEFF. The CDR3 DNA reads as TGTGCCAGCAAAGCGGGTCTCCTTGGCGAGTTCTTC. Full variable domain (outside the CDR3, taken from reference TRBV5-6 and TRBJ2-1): DAGVTQSPTHLIKTRGQQVTLRCSPKSGHDTVSWYQQALGQGPQFIFQYYEEEERQRGNFPDRFSGHQFPNYSSELNVNALLLGDSALYLCASKAGLLGEFFGPGTRLTVL.

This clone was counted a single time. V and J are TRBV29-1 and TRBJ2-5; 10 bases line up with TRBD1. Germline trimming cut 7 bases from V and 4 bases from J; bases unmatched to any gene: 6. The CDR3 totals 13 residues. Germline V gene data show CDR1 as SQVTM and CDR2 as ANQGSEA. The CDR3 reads CSAPGTGVETQYF. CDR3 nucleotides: TGCAGCGCCCCCGGGACAGGGGTAGAGACCCAGTACTTC. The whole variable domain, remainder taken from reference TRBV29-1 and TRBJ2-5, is SAVISQKPSRDICQRGTSLTIQCQVDSQVTMMFWYRQQPGQSLTLIATANQGSEATYESGFVIDKFPISRPNLTFSTLTVSNMSPEDSSIYLCSAPGTGVETQYFGPGTRLLVL.

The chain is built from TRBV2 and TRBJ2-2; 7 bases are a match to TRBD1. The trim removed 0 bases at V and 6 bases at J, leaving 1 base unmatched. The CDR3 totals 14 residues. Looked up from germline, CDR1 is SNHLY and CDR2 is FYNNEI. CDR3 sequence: CASSEADRAGELFF. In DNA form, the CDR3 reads TGTGCCAGCAGTGAAGCTGACAGGGCCGGGGAGCTGTTTTTT.

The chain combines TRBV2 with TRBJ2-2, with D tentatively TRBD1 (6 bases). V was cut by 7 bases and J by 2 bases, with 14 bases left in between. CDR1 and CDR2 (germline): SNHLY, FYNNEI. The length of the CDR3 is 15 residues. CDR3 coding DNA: TGTGCCAGCATATTCGGGACACCAAACACCGGGGAGCTGTTTTTT. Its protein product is CASIFGTPNTGELFF.

The CDR3 coding sequence is TGCGCCAGCAGCCAAGGACAGGGGTCTGCCAAAAACATTCAGTACTTC. Translated, it gives CASSQGQGSAKNIQYF. This chain links TRBV4-1 with TRBJ2-4, with TRBD1 matching over 8 bases. CDR1 and CDR2 (germline): MGHRA, YSYEKL. J lost 1 base, V lost 1 base, and 3 bases had no gene match. The CDR3 is made up of 16 amino acids.

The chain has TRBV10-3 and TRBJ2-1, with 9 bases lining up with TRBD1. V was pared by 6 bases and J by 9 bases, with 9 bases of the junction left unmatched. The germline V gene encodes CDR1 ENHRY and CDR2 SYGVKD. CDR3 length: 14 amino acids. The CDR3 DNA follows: TGTGCCATCAGGACCGGGACAGGGTTTAGTGAGCAGTTCTTC. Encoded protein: CAIRTGTGFSEQFF.

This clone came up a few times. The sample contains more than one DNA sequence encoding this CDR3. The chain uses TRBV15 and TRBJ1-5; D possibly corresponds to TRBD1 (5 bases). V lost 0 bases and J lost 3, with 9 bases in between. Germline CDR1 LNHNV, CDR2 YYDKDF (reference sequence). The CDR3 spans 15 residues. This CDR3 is CATSRDRGPNQPQHF. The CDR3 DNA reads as TGTGCCACCAGCAGAGATAGGGGCCCCAATCAGCCCCAGCATTTT.

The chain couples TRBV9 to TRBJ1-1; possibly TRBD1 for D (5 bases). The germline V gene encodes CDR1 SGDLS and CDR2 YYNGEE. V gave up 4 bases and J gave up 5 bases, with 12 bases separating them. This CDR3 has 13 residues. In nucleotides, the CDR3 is TGTGCCAGCAGCCCCCGGGGGGTAACTGAAGCTTTCTTT. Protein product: CASSPRGVTEAFF.

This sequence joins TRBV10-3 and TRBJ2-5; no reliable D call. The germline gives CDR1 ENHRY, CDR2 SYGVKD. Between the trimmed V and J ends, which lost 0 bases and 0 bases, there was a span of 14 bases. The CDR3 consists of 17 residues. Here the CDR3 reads CAISESMWQKNQETQYF. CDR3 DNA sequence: TGTGCCATCAGTGAGTCTATGTGGCAGAAGAACCAAGAGACCCAGTACTTC.

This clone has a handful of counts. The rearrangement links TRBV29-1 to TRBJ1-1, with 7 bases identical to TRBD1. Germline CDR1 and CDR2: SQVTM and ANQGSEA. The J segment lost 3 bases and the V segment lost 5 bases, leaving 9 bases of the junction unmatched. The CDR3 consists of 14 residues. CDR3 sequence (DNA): TGCAGCGTTCGACTGACAGGGTTTGACACTGAAGCTTTCTTT. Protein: CSVRLTGFDTEAFF.

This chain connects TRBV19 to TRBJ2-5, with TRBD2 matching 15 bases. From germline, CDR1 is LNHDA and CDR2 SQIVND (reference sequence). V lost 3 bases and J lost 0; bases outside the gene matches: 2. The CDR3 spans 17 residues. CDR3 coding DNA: TGTGCCAGTAGTATCGGACTAGCGGGGGGGCACCAAGAGACCCAGTACTTC. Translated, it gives CASSIGLAGGHQETQYF.

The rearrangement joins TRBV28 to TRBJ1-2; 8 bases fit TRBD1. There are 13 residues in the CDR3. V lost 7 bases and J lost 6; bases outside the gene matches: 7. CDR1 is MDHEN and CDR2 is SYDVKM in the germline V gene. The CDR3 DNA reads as TGTGCCAGCAAAGAGGACAGGGCTAATGGCTACACCTTC. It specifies CASKEDRANGYTF.

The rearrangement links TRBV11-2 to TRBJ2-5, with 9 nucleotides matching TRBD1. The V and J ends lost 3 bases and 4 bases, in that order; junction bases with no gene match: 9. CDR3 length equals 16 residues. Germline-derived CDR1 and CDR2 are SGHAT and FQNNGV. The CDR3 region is CASSLLQGALRETQYF. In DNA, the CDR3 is TGTGCCAGCAGCTTGTTACAGGGGGCACTTCGAGAGACCCAGTACTTC.

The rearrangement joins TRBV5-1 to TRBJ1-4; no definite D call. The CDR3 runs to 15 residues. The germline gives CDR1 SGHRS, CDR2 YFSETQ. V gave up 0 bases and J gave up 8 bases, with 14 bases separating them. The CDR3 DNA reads TGCGCCAGCAGCTTGGCTGGAGTTAACGAGGAAAAACTGTTTTTT. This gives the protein CASSLAGVNEEKLFF.

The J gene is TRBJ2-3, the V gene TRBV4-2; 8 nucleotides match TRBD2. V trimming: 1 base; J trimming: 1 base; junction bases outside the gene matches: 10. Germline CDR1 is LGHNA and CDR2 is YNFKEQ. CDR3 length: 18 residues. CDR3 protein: CASSQAPTGGQGTDTQYF. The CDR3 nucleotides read TGTGCCAGCAGCCAAGCGCCCACGGGGGGGCAGGGCACAGATACGCAGTATTTT.

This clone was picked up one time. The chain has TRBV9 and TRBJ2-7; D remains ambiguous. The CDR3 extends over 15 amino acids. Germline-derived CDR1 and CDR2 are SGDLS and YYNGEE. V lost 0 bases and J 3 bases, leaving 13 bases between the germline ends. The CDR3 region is CASSVATGNSYEQYF. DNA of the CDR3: TGTGCCAGCAGCGTAGCTACCGGAAACAGCTACGAGCAGTACTTC.

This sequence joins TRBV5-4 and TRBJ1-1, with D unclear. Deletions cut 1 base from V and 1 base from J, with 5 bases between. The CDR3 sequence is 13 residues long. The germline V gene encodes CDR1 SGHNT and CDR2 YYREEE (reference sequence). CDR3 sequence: CASSLFKNTEAFF. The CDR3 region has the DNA TGTGCCAGCAGCTTGTTCAAGAACACTGAAGCTTTCTTT.

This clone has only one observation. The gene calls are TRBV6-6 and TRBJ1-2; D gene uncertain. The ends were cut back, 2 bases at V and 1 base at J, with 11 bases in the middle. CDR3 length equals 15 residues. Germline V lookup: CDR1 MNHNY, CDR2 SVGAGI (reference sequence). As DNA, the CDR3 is TGTGCCAGCAGTTACGCGGGGTCGAATAACTATGGCTACACCTTC. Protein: CASSYAGSNNYGYTF.

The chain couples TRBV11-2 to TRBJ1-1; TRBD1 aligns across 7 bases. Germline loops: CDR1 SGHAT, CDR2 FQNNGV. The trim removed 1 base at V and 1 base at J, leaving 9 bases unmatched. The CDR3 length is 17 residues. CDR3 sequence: CASSLALRTGGNTEAFF. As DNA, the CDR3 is TGTGCCAGCAGCTTAGCCCTAAGGACAGGCGGGAACACTGAAGCTTTCTTT.

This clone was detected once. The CDR3 nucleotides are TGTGCCAGCAGCCAAGACCCGACAGGGTTCTATAATGGCTACACCTTC. Protein sequence: CASSQDPTGFYNGYTF. The rearrangement links TRBV4-2 to TRBJ1-2, with TRBD1 matching 7 bases. Trimming removed 0 bases from V and 6 bases from J; junction bases left unmatched: 10. Germline CDR1 is LGHNA and CDR2 is YNFKEQ. This CDR3 region has 16 residues.

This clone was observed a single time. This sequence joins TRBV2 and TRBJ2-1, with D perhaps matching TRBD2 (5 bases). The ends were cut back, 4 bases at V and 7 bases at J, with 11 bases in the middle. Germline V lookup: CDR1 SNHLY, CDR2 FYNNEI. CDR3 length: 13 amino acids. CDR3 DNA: TGTGCCAGCAGTGGAGGGCGGGCTAATGAGCAGTTCTTC. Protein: CASSGGRANEQFF.

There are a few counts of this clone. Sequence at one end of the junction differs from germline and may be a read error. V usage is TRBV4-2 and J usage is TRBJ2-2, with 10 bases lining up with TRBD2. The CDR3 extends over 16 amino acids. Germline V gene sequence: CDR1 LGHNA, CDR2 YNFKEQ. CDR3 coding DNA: TGTGCCAGCAGCCGCAATAGCGGGGGGAACGCCGGGGAGCTGTTTTTT. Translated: CASSRNSGGNAGELFF.

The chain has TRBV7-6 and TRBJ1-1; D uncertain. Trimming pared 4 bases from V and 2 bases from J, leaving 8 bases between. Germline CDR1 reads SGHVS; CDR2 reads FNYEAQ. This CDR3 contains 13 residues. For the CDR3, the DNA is TGTGCCAGCAGCTCCGGACTCAACACTGAAGCTTTCTTT. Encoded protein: CASSSGLNTEAFF.

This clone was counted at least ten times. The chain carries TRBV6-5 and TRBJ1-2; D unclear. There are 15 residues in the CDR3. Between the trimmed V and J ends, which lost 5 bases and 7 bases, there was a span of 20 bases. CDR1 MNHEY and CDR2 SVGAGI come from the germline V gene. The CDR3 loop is CASSRRWEGWRGYTF. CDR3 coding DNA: TGTGCCAGCAGTCGTAGATGGGAGGGCTGGCGTGGCTACACCTTC.

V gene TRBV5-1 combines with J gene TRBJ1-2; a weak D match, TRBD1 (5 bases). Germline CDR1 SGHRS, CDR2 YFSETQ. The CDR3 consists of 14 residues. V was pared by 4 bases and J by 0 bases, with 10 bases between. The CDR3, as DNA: TGCGCCAGCAGCCGACAGTTAGCTAACTATGGCTACACCTTC. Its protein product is CASSRQLANYGYTF.

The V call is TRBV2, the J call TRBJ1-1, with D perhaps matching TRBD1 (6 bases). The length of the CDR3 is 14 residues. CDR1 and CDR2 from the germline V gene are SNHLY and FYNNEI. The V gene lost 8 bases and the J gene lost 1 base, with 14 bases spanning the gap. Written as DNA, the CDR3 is TGTGCCAGCCGCGCGCTCAGGGGGAACACTGAAGCTTTCTTT. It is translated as CASRALRGNTEAFF.